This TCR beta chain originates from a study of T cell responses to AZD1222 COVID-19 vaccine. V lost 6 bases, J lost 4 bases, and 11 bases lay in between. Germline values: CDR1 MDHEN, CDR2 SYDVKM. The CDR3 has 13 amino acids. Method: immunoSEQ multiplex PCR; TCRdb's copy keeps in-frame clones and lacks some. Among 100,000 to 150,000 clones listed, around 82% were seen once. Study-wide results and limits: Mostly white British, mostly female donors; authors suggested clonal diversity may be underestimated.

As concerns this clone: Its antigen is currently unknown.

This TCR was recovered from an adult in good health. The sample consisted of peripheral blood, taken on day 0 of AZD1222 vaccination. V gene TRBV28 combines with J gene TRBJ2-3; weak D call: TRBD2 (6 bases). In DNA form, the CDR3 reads TGTGCCAGCAGAAAAACGGGGGCAGATACGCAGTATTTT. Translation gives CASRKTGADTQYF.